The 9 T cell receptor beta chains listed next were all sequenced from one sample in a study of early T cells in non-severe SARS-CoV-2 infection. MiXCR, applied by TCRdb to the 5' RACE reads, yields one record per CDR3 protein. The sample lists around 47,000 distinct CDR3 sequences; about 11% were seen once. The sequenced sample was whole blood. The receptors come from an adult who was a healthcare worker with PCR-confirmed SARS-CoV-2 infection or an uninfected control (not recorded which).

This clonotype was detected many times. J is TRBJ1-2 and V is TRBV4-3; D unclear. In germline, CDR1 is LGHNA, CDR2 YSLEER. V lost 5 bases to trimming and J lost 8 bases, with 30 bases between them. The CDR3 extends over 18 amino acids. This chain's CDR3 is CASSKLEGPRSHRGGYTF. In DNA form, the CDR3 reads TGCGCCAGCAGCAAGCTGGAAGGGCCCAGGTCGCACCGAGGGGGCTACACCTTC.

V and J are TRBV6-6 and TRBJ2-1, with TRBD2 matching 11 bases. CDR1 and CDR2 from the germline V gene are MNHNY and SVGAGI (reference sequence). With 2 bases clipped from V and 0 bases from J, the junction kept 3 bases outside the gene matches. The CDR3 has 17 amino acids. The chain's CDR3 is CASSYETSGSSYNEQFF. The CDR3 DNA sequence: TGTGCCAGCAGTTACGAAACTAGCGGGAGCTCCTACAATGAGCAGTTCTTC.

The table lists this clonotype with a few counts. V usage is TRBV10-1 and J usage is TRBJ1-1; TRBD1 matches at 8 bases. The trim removed 10 bases at V and 0 bases at J, leaving 10 bases unmatched. Germline V gene sequence: CDR1 WNHNN, CDR2 SYGVQD (reference sequence). This CDR3 contains 15 residues. The CDR3 protein is CAIPDRAPLNTEAFF. The CDR3 DNA reads TGCGCCATTCCGGACAGGGCCCCTCTGAACACTGAAGCTTTCTTT.

The V call is TRBV6-5, the J call TRBJ2-7; 7 positions agree with TRBD1. V gave up 0 bases and J gave up 4 bases; unmatched junction bases: 3. The CDR3 is made up of 14 amino acids. Germline CDR1 MNHEY, CDR2 SVGAGI. CDR3 coding DNA: TGTGCCAGCAGTTACTCGGGACAGAGATACGAGCAGTACTTC. Protein product: CASSYSGQRYEQYF.

In its sample, this clonotype was seen many times. The chain links TRBV4-2 to TRBJ1-1, with D unresolved. Trimming left V 3 bases short and J 1 base short, with 12 bases between. Looked up from germline, CDR1 is LGHNA and CDR2 is YNFKEQ. The CDR3 has 15 amino acids. The CDR3: CASSQGKSANTEAFF. The CDR3 nucleotides are TGTGCCAGCAGCCAGGGGAAATCAGCGAACACTGAAGCTTTCTTT.

This clonotype was counted many times. The chain recombines TRBV28 with TRBJ2-7, with D possibly called TRBD1 or TRBD2 (6 bases each). The CDR3 sequence is 16 residues long. The V end was cut by 5 bases, the J end by 4 bases, with 21 bases between. CDR1 is MDHEN, CDR2 SYDVKM, per germline. DNA of the CDR3: TGTGCCAGCAGTGACCCCCAAGGAGGGGGGAGATACGAGCAGTACTTC. It encodes CASSDPQGGGRYEQYF.

For this clonotype: A much bigger clone sits one base away, suggesting this may be a read error. The chain recombines TRBV7-6 with TRBJ2-1; D unclear. Germline CDR1 SGHVS, CDR2 FNYEAQ. CDR3 length equals 13 residues. The CDR3 DNA reads as TGTGCCAGCACGCAACAGACGAACGGTGAGCAGTCCTTC. Amino acids: CASTQQTNGEQSF.

The gene calls are TRBV6-2 or TRBV6-3 and TRBJ2-7; the D gene is possibly TRBD1 (6 bases). Germline-derived CDR1 and CDR2 are MNHEY and SVGEGT. The CDR3 extends over 14 amino acids. Trimming took 5 bases from V and 2 from J, leaving 13 bases between them. The CDR3 reads CASSRRGQPYEQYF. Written as DNA, the CDR3 is TGTGCCAGCAGTCGCCGAGGACAGCCCTACGAGCAGTACTTC.

This clonotype was detected a few times. The V gene is TRBV2, the J gene TRBJ1-1, with D uncertain. The CDR3 consists of 13 residues. V gave up 7 bases and J gave up 2 bases, with 11 bases separating them. The germline gives CDR1 SNHLY, CDR2 FYNNEI. CDR3 DNA sequence: TGTGCCAGCACCCGGACGCCTAACACTGAAGCTTTCTTT. Residues: CASTRTPNTEAFF.